This is a list of T cell receptor beta chains from one sample in a study of radiation and T cells in renal cell carcinoma. Libraries were prepared by immunoSEQ multiplex PCR; TCRdb keeps only in-frame clonotypes and omits some of them. Among 25,000 to 40,000 clones, approximately 81% were seen once, and the ten largest hold around a third. The sample in question was blood, obtained from a patient whose treatment included radiotherapy and nephrectomy. These receptors all come from a man between 60 and 70 years old with renal cell carcinoma. Both conserved end residues are part of each CDR3. The order of the fields is V gene, J gene, CDR3 protein.

>TRBV6-5|TRBJ2-5
CASSAPGQATQYF
>TRBV6-1|TRBJ1-2
CASRESRGNYGYTF
>TRBV7-2|TRBJ2-5
CASSRDYEETQYF
>TRBV19|TRBJ2-1
CASISQGDEQFF
>TRBV29-1|TRBJ2-3
CSVGWWSTDTQYF
>TRBV5-5|TRBJ2-7
CASSLATGFSTYEQYF
>TRBV2|TRBJ2-1
CASSKSGSSYNEQFF
>TRBV29-1|TRBJ1-1
CSVDAGYTEAFF
>TRBV10-3|TRBJ2-1
CAISKGTSGSSYNEQFF
>TRBV18|TRBJ2-7
CASSQFSNDEQYF
>TRBV13|TRBJ1-6
CASSLDGGQGGPPLHF
>TRBV27|TRBJ1-2
CASSLEGQGVWGYTF
>TRBV29-1|TRBJ2-5
CSVGGGGQETQYF
>TRBV5-1|TRBJ2-4
CASSSQPEGPRSAKNIQYF
>TRBV27|TRBJ2-3
CASSPAGSDTQYF
>TRBV9|TRBJ1-1
CASSAPTSWNTEAFF
>TRBV10-3|TRBJ2-1
CAISVEGYNEQFF
>TRBV5-4|TRBJ2-5
CASSARLAGAETQYF
>TRBV9|TRBJ2-1
CASSVDRGEQFF
>TRBV7-8|TRBJ2-7
CASSLIIGGMIYEQYF
>TRBV20-1|TRBJ1-4
CSAGRGQRRF
>TRBV5-1|TRBJ2-1
CASSLHGGTSYNEQFF
>TRBV6-5|TRBJ2-5
CASSYSLAGQETQYF
>TRBV5-5|TRBJ1-2
CASSQRGGVYYGYTF
>TRBV5-1|TRBJ2-3
CASSLTLAGPMDTQYF
>TRBV7-3|TRBJ2-1
CASSLQRGLGNEQFF
>TRBV7-9|TRBJ1-3
CASSFGWTETRHAGNTIYF
>TRBV19|TRBJ1-3
CASSALGQLSGNTIYF
>TRBV7-6|TRBJ1-4
CANLPLGWANEKLFF
>TRBV4-1|TRBJ1-5
CASSQDYRGRQPQHF
>TRBV5-1|TRBJ1-6
CASSLIRNSPLHF
>TRBV9|TRBJ2-7
CASSADPGVYEQYF
>TRBV29-1|TRBJ2-5
CSVEVWGWETQYF
>TRBV6-1|TRBJ2-6
CASSEGLGANVLTF